Each of the 9 T cell receptor beta chains below was sequenced from the same sample in a study of shared clonotypes between healthy human individuals (dated by TCRdb to 2020 to 2022). CD8 naive samples were obtained by positive selection for CCR7 among CD45RO-negative cells, yielding a CD45RA+CCR7+ population from which TemRA cells were excluded. Libraries came from the immunoSEQ multiplex PCR assay. Drawn from immuneACCESS, this table holds only the in-frame rearrangements with V and J called that TCRdb kept. Clones are partly lost; checked studies trace under half to an unresolved V gene and leave the rest unexplained. In this sample the table shows about 2.1 million clones, 85% to 95% of which occur a single time. The ten largest clones take up 1.7% of the sample. Sequencing was performed on naive CD8+ T cells from PBMCs. Per the publication, the cell subset or site label means: CD45RA+CCR7+. The source of these receptors is a man younger than 35 in good health. Some clones in this sample may be carry-over from other donors' samples.

The rearrangement joins TRBV11-2 to TRBJ2-2; D possibly matches TRBD1 or TRBD2 (5 bases each). Germline V lookup: CDR1 SGHAT, CDR2 FQNNGV. CDR3 length equals 15 residues. The V end lost 4 bases, the J end lost 10 bases, and 19 bases lay between the germline ends. The CDR3 reads CASSSGTGPFAELFF. The CDR3 region has the DNA TGTGCCAGCAGCTCTGGGACGGGGCCTTTCGCGGAGCTGTTTTTT.

With regard to this clone: The sample holds other DNA sequences that translate to the same CDR3. The J gene is TRBJ2-7, the V gene TRBV4-1, with a weak D call TRBD2 (5 bases). The CDR3 is 13 residues long. Germline V gene lookup returns CDR1 MGHRA and CDR2 YSYEKL. Trimming removed 1 base from V and 4 bases from J, with 8 bases in between. CDR3: CASSQVPGYEQYF. For the CDR3, the DNA is TGCGCCAGCAGCCAAGTCCCGGGGTACGAGCAGTACTTC.

The chain has TRBV29-1 and TRBJ2-1; TRBD1 might be the D (5 bases). This CDR3 region has 15 residues. In germline, CDR1 is SQVTM, CDR2 ANQGSEA. V lost 0 bases, J lost 0 bases, and 9 bases lay in between. CDR3 residues: CSVEDGRDSYNEQFF. In DNA, the CDR3 is TGCAGCGTTGAAGATGGCAGGGACTCCTACAATGAGCAGTTCTTC.

About this clone: One end of the junction varies from germline; a read error may be responsible. This chain joins TRBV5-6 and TRBJ1-2; 8 positions agree with TRBD1. CDR1 and CDR2 from the germline V gene are SGHDT and YYEEEE. CDR3 size: 13 residues. For the CDR3, the DNA is TGTGCCAGCAACTTGTGGACAGGGCTCGGCTACACCTTC. It encodes CASNLWTGLGYTF. The variable domain in full, with the rest retrieved from reference TRBV5-6 and TRBJ1-2, is DAGVTQSPTHLIKTRGQQVTLRCSPKSGHDTVSWYQQALGQGPQFIFQYYEEEERQRGNFPDRFSGHQFPNYSSELNVNALLLGDSALYLCASNLWTGLGYTFGSGTRLTVV.

This chain joins TRBV19 and TRBJ1-2; 7 bases fit TRBD1. The CDR3 loop spans 17 amino acids. V shed 2 bases and J 3 bases; nucleotides not matched to a gene: 12. Germline CDR1 is LNHDA and CDR2 is SQIVND (reference sequence). CDR3 loop: CASSIIPGTAYDYGYTF. As DNA, the CDR3 is TGTGCCAGTAGTATAATCCCCGGGACAGCGTATGACTATGGCTACACCTTC.

The CDR3 coding sequence is TGTGCCAGCAGCTCGGTACAGGGGGCGACTGAAGCTTTCTTT. It specifies CASSSVQGATEAFF. V and J are TRBV7-8 and TRBJ1-1; TRBD1 matches 9 bases. Germline V gives CDR1 SGHVS, CDR2 FQNEAQ. This CDR3 region has 14 residues. V dropped 4 bases and J dropped 5; count of bases not matched to a gene: 5.

The chain couples TRBV27 to TRBJ2-5, with a weak D call TRBD2 (7 bases). The length of the CDR3 is 14 residues. Germline values: CDR1 MNHEY, CDR2 SMNVEV (reference sequence). V was shortened by 5 bases and J by 4 bases, with 14 bases between the two germline ends. As DNA, the CDR3 is TGTGCCAGCAGTCACCCGGGGGGCGCAGAGACCCAGTACTTC. It yields the protein CASSHPGGAETQYF.

The sample holds one count of this clone. This chain links TRBV4-2 with TRBJ2-7; 12 bases agree with TRBD2. The germline V gene encodes CDR1 LGHNA and CDR2 YNFKEQ. The CDR3 contains 15 residues. J lost 2 bases, V lost 4 bases, and 3 bases had no gene match. The CDR3 is CASSLGLAGTYEQYF. DNA of the CDR3: TGTGCCAGCAGCCTTGGACTAGCGGGAACCTACGAGCAGTACTTC.

The V gene is TRBV9, the J gene TRBJ2-2; D is possibly TRBD2 (5 bases). The CDR3 is 14 residues long. Deletions cut 0 bases from V and 6 bases from J, with 9 bases between. CDR1 is SGDLS, CDR2 YYNGEE, per germline. DNA of the CDR3: TGTGCCAGCAGCGTAGGGGAGCTATCCGGGGAGCTGTTTTTT. Translation gives CASSVGELSGELFF.